The sequence of this T cell receptor beta chain was determined in a study of blood T cell repertoires in COVID-19. In the authors' methods: Quantification of nucleated cells was approximated via reference gene primer amplification. Profiled with immunoSEQ multiplex PCR; TCRdb holds only in-frame clones, not every one. From that table come the V and J calls and clone size; the DNA was used to work out D and trimming. In the table there are about 360,000 clones, about 87% of which are singletons. Individuals drawn from 24 US areas were roughly 18 to 89 years old. The CDR3 loop spans 15 amino acids. V was pared by 3 bases and J by 10 bases, with 18 bases between. The germline V gene encodes CDR1 LNHDA and CDR2 SQIVND (reference sequence).

This receptor was obtained from a man aged 35-49 years in a cohort exposed to, infected with or recovered from COVID-19 (not recorded which). The material sequenced was PBMCs or T cells enriched from blood (not recorded which). The V and J genes are TRBV19 and TRBJ1-4; no clear D. The CDR3 nucleotides are TGTGCCAGTAGTATTCCCACAGCGGATCGGGGAAAACTGTTTTTT. Its translation is CASSIPTADRGKLFF.